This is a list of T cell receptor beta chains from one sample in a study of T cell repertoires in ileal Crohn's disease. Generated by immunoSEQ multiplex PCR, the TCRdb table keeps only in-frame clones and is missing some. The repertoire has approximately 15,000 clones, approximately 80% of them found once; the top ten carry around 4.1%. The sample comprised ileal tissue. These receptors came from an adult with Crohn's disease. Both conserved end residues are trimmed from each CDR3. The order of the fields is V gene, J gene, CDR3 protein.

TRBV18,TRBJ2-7,ASSPPASNEQY
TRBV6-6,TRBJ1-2,ASSWGDRGHGYT
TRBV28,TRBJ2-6,ASSPPGTGFTGANVLT
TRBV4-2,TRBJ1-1,ASSRDRGRDGAEAF
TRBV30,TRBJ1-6,AWKSKGWSSPLH
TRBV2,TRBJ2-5,ASSEAWGTGETQY
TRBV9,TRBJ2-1,ASSPLPIAGGGNEQF
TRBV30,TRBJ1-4,AWTRWGANEKLF
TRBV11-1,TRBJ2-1,ASSLGSGGLYNEQF
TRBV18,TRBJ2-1,ASSPWGVNEQF
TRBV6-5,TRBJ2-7,ASQRTYEQY
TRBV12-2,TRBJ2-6,ASRLEQAAPLDSGANVLT
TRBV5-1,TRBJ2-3,ASSLVRQGTDTQY
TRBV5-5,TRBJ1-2,ASSRSDKGYT
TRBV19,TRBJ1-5,ASTDSRRNQPQH
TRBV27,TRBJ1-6,ASRDRGSYNSPLH
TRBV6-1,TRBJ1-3,ASIGAPSGNTIY
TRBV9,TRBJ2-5,ASSPTSGTQETQY
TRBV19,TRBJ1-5,ASSIEGYGTNQPQH
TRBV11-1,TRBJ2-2,ASSRGLDTGELF
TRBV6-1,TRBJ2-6,ASSEILGAGANVLT
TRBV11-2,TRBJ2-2,ASSLGLVNTGELF
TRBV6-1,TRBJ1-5,ASRGTGGSYQPQH
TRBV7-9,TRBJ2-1,ASSLAGSRGLINEQF
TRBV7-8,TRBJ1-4,ASSPGAGNREKLF
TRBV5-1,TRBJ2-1,ASSYLAGEGYEQF
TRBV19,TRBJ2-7,ASSRQGAKEQY
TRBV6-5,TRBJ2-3,ASWAGGLGTDTQY
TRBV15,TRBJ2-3,ATSRGKGTDTQY
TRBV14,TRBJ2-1,ASSQMPHNEQF
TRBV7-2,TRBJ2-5,ASSLAGLAEETQY
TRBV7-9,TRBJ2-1,ASSSAGPYDEQF
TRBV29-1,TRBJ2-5,SAGLAGGSETQY
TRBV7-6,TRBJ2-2,ASSPTGGRSGYTGELF
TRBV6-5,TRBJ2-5,ASSPDIQETQY
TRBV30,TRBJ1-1,AWSEGGNTEAF
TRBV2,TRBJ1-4,ASTRADEKLF
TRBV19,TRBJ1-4,ASIGQGIEKLF
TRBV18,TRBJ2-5,ASSTGKQETQY
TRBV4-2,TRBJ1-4,ASTNEGVENEKLF
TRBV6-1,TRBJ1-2,ASGGGGKGYT
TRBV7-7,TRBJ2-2,ASSLYASGNAGELF